This T cell receptor beta chain was captured in a study of blood T cell repertoires in COVID-19 (dated by TCRdb to the early 2020s). General notes on the study: Samples covering the acute and convalescent phases of COVID-19 were provided by collaborators in the United States, Italy and Spain. Where available, HLA class I and class II types were obtained from metadata supplied by the sample provider rather than from assay-based typing. The repertoires were released in a freely available public database intended as a resource for research on the immune response to SARS-CoV-2. The samples were drawn from the first 160 participants of the ongoing ImmuneRACE study and from 950 to 1,500 subjects provided by 6 global collaborators. The dataset comprised deeply sampled blood TCRbeta repertoires from subjects exposed to, actively infected with, or recovered from COVID-19. A de-identified subject ID, COVID-19 status, age in years and sex were almost always included in the sample metadata. The material from the prospective study consisted of cDNA or gDNA derived from T cells, B-cell-depleted T cells, or PBMCs.

TCRbeta CDR3 regions were amplified from genomic DNA by means of the immunoSEQ Assay, a bias-controlled multiplex PCR. The authors processed their data as follows. Within the assay, amplification of reference gene primers was used to estimate how many nucleated cells each sample contained. To quantify the absolute abundance of each unique TCRbeta CDR3 rearrangement, sequence reads were collapsed and filtered. For each sample, productive Simpson clonality was calculated as the square root of Simpson's diversity index across productive rearrangements. TCRdb retrieved this table from immuneACCESS and kept in-frame rearrangements only. Not all clones are present; in checked studies, unresolved V genes account for under half, and no reason is known for the remainder. V and J calls and clone size come straight from that table; D and trimming were deduced from the DNA. The sample data list more than 250,000 clones, and 86% of these were observed just once. Jointly, the top ten make up around 3.6% of the sample.

Each collaborating institution followed its own protocols to collect whole blood in K2EDTA tubes. For TCRbeta analysis, collaborators shipped samples in one of three forms: frozen whole blood, isolated PBMCs, or DNA extracted from either of those sample types. On this clone itself: The antigen it binds to is not known. The input lacks base qualities; no much larger clone sits a single base away.

What the study reported, not specific to this receptor: How much clinical and demographic metadata was included differed by source and by participant, and the metadata was provided uncurated.

There are 13 amino acids in the CDR3, from cysteine to phenylalanine inclusive. The kept DNA is CDR3 alone, 39 bases in frame from the first base. The sequenced sample consisted of peripheral blood. The V and J segments used are TRBV21-1 and TRBJ1-5; no check of the table's D call, TRBD1, against the DNA was made. TRBV21-1 is described as a pseudogene. This TCR derives from a man younger than 35 with active or convalescent COVID-19. The bases are TGTGCCAGCACGTGGACAGTCAATCAGCCCCAGCATTTT. This sequence encodes CASTWTVNQPQHF.